These T cell receptor beta chains were read from a single sample in a study of regulatory T cells in long-lasting Graves disease. Via MiXCR, TCRdb re-called the multiplex PCR reads, giving one row per CDR3 protein. Of around 460,000 distinct CDR3 sequences in the sample, about 20% are singletons; the top ten hold around 13%. The source material was peripheral blood mononuclear cells (PBMCs), sampled when the disease was refractory, from a patient treated with antithyroid drugs. The receptor source for this set is a female donor with Graves disease. Both conserved end residues are part of each CDR3. D genes are given only for firm matches. Not all rows give a size; the values are once, few, many and, for expanded clones, a class.

CDR3 protein	CDR3 DNA	V gene	D gene	J gene	clone size
CASRSPGNTIYF	TGTGCCAGCAGATCCCCGGGAAACACCATATATTTT	TRBV28	.	TRBJ1-3	few
CASSLANQETQYF	TGTGCCAGCAGCTTAGCAAACCAAGAGACCCAGTACTTC	TRBV7-2	.	TRBJ2-5	many
CASSPRSNTGELFF	TGTGCCAGCAGCCCACGCAGCAACACCGGGGAGCTGTTTTTT	TRBV7-3	.	TRBJ2-2	many
CASRPSSGQETQYF	TGTGCCAGCAGGCCATCTAGCGGCCAAGAGACCCAGTACTTC	TRBV6-1	TRBD2	TRBJ2-5	many
CASSTSGSAHEQYF	TGTGCCAGTAGTACTAGCGGGAGTGCCCACGAGCAGTACTTC	TRBV19	TRBD2	TRBJ2-7	few
CSASGGASDYGYTF	TGCAGTGCTAGTGGAGGGGCCTCTGACTATGGCTACACCTTC	TRBV20-1	.	TRBJ1-2	.
CASSWGRGESEAFF	TGTGCCAGCAGCTGGGGTCGCGGCGAGAGTGAAGCTTTCTTT	TRBV11-2	.	TRBJ1-1	many
CASSQDSSGANVLTF	TGTGCCAGCAGCCAAGACAGCTCTGGGGCCAACGTCCTGACTTTC	TRBV3-1	.	TRBJ2-6	many
CASSRGRSGANVLTF	TGTGCCAGCAGCCGCGGGCGGTCTGGGGCCAACGTCCTGACTTTC	TRBV11-2	.	TRBJ2-6	.
CAWSPGSYEQYF	TGTGCCTGGAGTCCGGGTTCCTACGAGCAGTACTTC	TRBV30	.	TRBJ2-7	few
CSVEPKAGGYNEQFF	TGCAGCGTTGAACCTAAAGCGGGAGGCTACAATGAGCAGTTCTTC	TRBV29-1	TRBD2	TRBJ2-1	.
CASTATGGNYEQYF	TGTGCCAGCACCGCGACAGGGGGCAACTACGAGCAGTACTTC	TRBV6-2/TRBV6-3	TRBD1	TRBJ2-7	.
CASSLGQGSGYTF	TGTGCCAGCAGCTTGGGACAGGGGTCCGGCTACACCTTC	TRBV12-3/TRBV12-4	TRBD1	TRBJ1-2	many
CASSFRAGGANVLTF	TGTGCCAGCAGTTTCCGAGCGGGTGGGGCCAACGTCCTGACTTTC	TRBV28	.	TRBJ2-6	.
CASSQQLAGVYEQYF	TGTGCCAGCAGCCAACAACTAGCGGGGGTATACGAGCAGTACTTC	TRBV3-1	TRBD2	TRBJ2-7	.
CASRTTSFDEQYF	TGTGCCAGCAGAACGACTAGCTTCGACGAGCAGTACTTC	TRBV12-3/TRBV12-4	TRBD2	TRBJ2-7	many
CASSQLTYGYTF	TGCGCCAGCAGCCAACTTACGTATGGCTACACCTTC	TRBV4-1	.	TRBJ1-2	.
CASSPWLYTEAFF	TGTGCCAGCAGTCCATGGTTATACACTGAAGCTTTCTTT	TRBV6-1	.	TRBJ1-1	few
CSAPTGSRDGYTF	TGCAGTGCTCCGACCGGCTCTAGGGATGGCTACACCTTC	TRBV20-1	.	TRBJ1-2	.
CASSLYGGASGTYEQYF	TGTGCCAGCAGTTTATATGGGGGGGCTAGCGGAACCTACGAGCAGTACTTC	TRBV28	.	TRBJ2-7	many
CASSLGGGAAEETQYF	TGTGCCAGCAGCCTCGGGGGGGGGGCAGCCGAGGAGACCCAGTACTTC	TRBV7-2	TRBD2	TRBJ2-5	.
CSARDRYQGYQETQYF	TGCAGTGCTAGAGACCGATACCAGGGATACCAAGAGACCCAGTACTTC	TRBV20-1	.	TRBJ2-5	few
CASRDDVAKNIQYF	TGTGCCAGTAGGGACGACGTAGCCAAAAACATTCAGTACTTC	TRBV19	.	TRBJ2-4	many
CASSLVRGYNSPLHF	TGTGCCAGCAGTTTAGTCAGGGGCTATAATTCACCCCTCCACTTT	TRBV28	.	TRBJ1-6	many
CASQTGVLSPLHF	TGTGCCAGCCAGACAGGCGTTCTTTCACCCCTCCACTTT	TRBV2	.	TRBJ1-6	many
CASSFPGGPGSGNTIYF	TGTGCCAGCAGTTTCCCCGGTGGCCCCGGGTCTGGAAACACCATATATTTT	TRBV12-3/TRBV12-4	.	TRBJ1-3	.
CASSLKSGTSGNTIYF	TGTGCCAGCAGCCTCAAATCCGGGACGTCTGGAAACACCATATATTTT	TRBV9	.	TRBJ1-3	few
CASSLALGRNNSPLHF	TGCGCCAGCAGCTTGGCTTTGGGACGGAATAATTCACCCCTCCACTTT	TRBV5-1	.	TRBJ1-6	many
CASCLGRRGSYEQYF	TGTGCCAGCTGCCTCGGACGGCGCGGATCCTACGAGCAGTACTTC	TRBV12-3/TRBV12-4	.	TRBJ2-7	many
CASSEGTGSQETQYF	TGTGCCAGCAGTGAGGGAACCGGGAGCCAAGAGACCCAGTACTTC	TRBV6-1	.	TRBJ2-5	.
CASMVFVLSTATLRVSYTF	TGTGCCAGCATGGTCTTCGTTTTGTCGACAGCTACCTTGAGGGTTTCCTACACCTTC	TRBV2	.	TRBJ1-2	.
CSAPDPYSNQPQHF	TGCAGTGCTCCGGACCCCTATAGCAATCAGCCCCAGCATTTT	TRBV20-1	.	TRBJ1-5	.
CASSISVGGGTEAFF	TGTGCCAGTAGTATCTCGGTGGGGGGTGGCACTGAAGCTTTCTTT	TRBV19	.	TRBJ1-1	few
CASSQLTYEQYF	TGTGCCAGCAGCCAGCTTACCTACGAGCAGTACTTC	TRBV16	.	TRBJ2-7	few
CASSLKAGRHGYTF	TGTGCCAGCAGTTTAAAGGCAGGGCGGCATGGCTACACCTTC	TRBV27	.	TRBJ1-2	many
CASSGRNGGNTIYF	TGTGCCAGCAGTGGGAGGAACGGTGGAAACACCATATATTTT	TRBV9	.	TRBJ1-3	.
CASSPNRVPYEQYF	TGTGCCAGCAGCCCGAACAGGGTCCCCTACGAGCAGTACTTC	TRBV7-9	.	TRBJ2-7	few
CASSSLTGGFNEQFF	TGTGCCAGCAGCTCCTTGACAGGGGGGTTCAATGAGCAGTTCTTC	TRBV11-2	TRBD1	TRBJ2-1	few
CASSIQLTGGDEKLFF	TGTGCCAGCAGTATTCAATTAACAGGGGGAGATGAAAAACTGTTTTTT	TRBV6-9	TRBD1	TRBJ1-4	.
CASSPRGAKNIQYF	TGTGCCAGCAGCCCTCGGGGAGCCAAAAACATTCAGTACTTC	TRBV6-1	.	TRBJ2-4	many
CASSTISGGDQETQYF	TGTGCCAGCAGTACCATTAGCGGGGGGGACCAAGAGACCCAGTACTTC	TRBV28	TRBD2	TRBJ2-5	many